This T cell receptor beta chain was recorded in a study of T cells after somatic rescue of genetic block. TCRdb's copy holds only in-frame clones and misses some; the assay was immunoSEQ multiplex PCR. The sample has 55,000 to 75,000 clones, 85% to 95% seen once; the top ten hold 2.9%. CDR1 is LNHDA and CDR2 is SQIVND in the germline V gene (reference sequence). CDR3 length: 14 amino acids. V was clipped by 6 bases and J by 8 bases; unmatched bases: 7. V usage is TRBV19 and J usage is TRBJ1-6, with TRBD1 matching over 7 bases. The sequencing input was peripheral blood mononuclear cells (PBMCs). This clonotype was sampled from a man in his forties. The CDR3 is CASRLTGSDSPLHF. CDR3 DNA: TGTGCCAGTAGGTTGACAGGGTCGGATTCACCCCTCCACTTT.